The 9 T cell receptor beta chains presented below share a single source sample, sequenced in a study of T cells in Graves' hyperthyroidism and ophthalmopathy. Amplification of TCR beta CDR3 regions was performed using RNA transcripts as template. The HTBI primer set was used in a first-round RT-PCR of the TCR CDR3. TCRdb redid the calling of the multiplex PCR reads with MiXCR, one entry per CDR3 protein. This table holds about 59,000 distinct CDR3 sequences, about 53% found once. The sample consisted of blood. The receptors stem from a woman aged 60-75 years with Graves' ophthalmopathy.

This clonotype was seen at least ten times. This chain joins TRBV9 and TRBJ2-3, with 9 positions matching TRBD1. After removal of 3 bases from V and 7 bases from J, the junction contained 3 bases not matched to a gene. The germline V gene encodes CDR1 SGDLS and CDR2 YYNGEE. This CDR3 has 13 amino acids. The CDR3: CASSAGQGNTQYF. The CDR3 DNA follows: TGTGCCAGCAGCGCCGGACAGGGGAATACGCAGTATTTT.

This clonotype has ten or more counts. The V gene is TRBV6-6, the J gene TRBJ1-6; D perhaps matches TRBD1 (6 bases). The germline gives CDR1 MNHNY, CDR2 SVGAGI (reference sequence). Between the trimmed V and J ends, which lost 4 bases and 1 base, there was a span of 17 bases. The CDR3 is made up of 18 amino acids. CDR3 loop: CASSSPHRDPSYNSPLHF. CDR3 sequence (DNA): TGTGCCAGCAGTTCCCCTCACAGGGATCCATCCTATAATTCACCCCTCCACTTT.

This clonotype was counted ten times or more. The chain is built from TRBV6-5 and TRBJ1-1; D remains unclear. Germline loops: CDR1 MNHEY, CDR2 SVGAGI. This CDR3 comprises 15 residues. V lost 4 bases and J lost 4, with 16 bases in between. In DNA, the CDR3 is TGTGCCAGCAGTTCCCGTGGGGTTCTTGGCACTGAAGCTTTCTTT. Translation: CASSSRGVLGTEAFF.

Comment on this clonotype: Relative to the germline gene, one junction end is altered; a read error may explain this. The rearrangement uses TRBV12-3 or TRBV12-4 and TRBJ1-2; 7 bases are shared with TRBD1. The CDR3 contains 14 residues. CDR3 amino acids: CAGSRRQGSEGCTF. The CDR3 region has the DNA TGTGCCGGCAGCCGCAGACAGGGATCGGAGGGCTGCACCTTC.

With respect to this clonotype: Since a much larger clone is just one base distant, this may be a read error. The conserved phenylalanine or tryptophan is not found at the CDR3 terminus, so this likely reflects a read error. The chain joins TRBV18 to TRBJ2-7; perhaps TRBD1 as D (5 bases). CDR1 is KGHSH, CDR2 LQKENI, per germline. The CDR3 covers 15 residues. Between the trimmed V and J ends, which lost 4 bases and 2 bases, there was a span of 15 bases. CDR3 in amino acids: CASSLRSGQTYEQYL. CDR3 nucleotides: TGTGCCAGCTCACTGCGTTCCGGACAAACCTACGAGCAGTACCTC.

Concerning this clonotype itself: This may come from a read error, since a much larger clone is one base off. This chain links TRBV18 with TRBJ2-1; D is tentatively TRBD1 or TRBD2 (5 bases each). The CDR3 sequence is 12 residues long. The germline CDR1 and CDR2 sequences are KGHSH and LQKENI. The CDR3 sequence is CASSPWGNGQFF. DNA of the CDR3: TGTGCCAGCTCACCCTGGGGGAATGGGCAGTTCTTC.

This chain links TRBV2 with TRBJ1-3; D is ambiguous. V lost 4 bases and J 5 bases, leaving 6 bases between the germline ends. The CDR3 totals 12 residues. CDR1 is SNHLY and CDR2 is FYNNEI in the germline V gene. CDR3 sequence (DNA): TGTGCCAGCAGTGCGGCCCGAAACACCATATATTTT. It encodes CASSAARNTIYF. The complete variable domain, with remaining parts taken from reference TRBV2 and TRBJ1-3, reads EPEVTQTPSHQVTQMGQEVILRCVPISNHLYFYWYRQILGQKVEFLVSFYNNEISEKSEIFDDQFSVERPDGSNFTLKIRSTKLEDSAMYFCASSAARNTIYFGEGSWLTVV.

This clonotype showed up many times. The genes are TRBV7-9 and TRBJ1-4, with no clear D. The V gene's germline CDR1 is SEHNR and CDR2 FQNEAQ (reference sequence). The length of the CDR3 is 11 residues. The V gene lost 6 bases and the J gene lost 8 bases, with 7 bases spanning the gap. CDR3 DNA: TGTGCCAGCAGTCAGTTCGAAAAACTGTTTTTT. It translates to CASSQFEKLFF.

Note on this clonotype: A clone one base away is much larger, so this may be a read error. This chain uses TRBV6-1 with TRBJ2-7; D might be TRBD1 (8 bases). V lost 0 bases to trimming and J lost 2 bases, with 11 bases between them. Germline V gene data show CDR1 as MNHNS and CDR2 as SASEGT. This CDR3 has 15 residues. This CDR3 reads CASSEAQGGAYEQYF. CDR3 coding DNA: TGTGCCAGCAGTGAAGCACAGGGGGGGGCCTACGAGCAGTACTTC.